This T cell receptor (beta chain) was recorded in a study of shared clonotypes between healthy human individuals. The run depth of the assay was deep. Profiled with immunoSEQ multiplex PCR; TCRdb holds only in-frame clones, not every one. The sample lists 2 million to 3 million clones; just over 90% were seen once. CD4+ cells were split into CD45RA+ naive and CD45RA-negative memory subsets. This clone was counted a single time. Sequencing used naive CD4+ T cells sorted from blood. The subset is: CD45RA+ positively selected. The TCR was taken from a young man in good health.

CDR3 bases: TGCAGCGTAGGGGACAGGAGCACTAACTATGGCTACACCTTC. This translates into CSVGDRSTNYGYTF. The rearrangement joins TRBV29-1 to TRBJ1-2; 8 bases are shared with TRBD1. This CDR3 contains 14 residues. The germline CDR1 and CDR2 sequences are SQVTM and ANQGSEA. After removal of 6 bases from V and 0 bases from J, the junction contained 6 bases not matched to a gene.